These T cell receptor beta chains were read from a single sample in a study of blood T cell repertoires in COVID-19. Here immunoSEQ multiplex PCR was the method, and the copy in TCRdb shows in-frame clones only, minus some. The table has tens of thousands of clones, 90% to 95% seen once. Input material: peripheral blood. The source of these receptors is a man aged 55-75 years with acute or convalescent COVID-19. Both conserved end residues are part of each CDR3. The D gene is left open where the match is weak. Clone size is not always given. Where it is, it says once, few, many or a class for expanded clones.

cdr3_length d_call j_call clone_size v_call cdr3_aa cdr3_nt
16 TRBD1 TRBJ2-1 . TRBV27 CASSLYRDRGNNEQFF TGTGCCAGCAGTTTATATAGGGACAGGGGCAACAATGAGCAGTTCTTC
17 TRBD1 TRBJ2-5 . TRBV19 CASSLYPRQGAGETQYF TGTGCCAGTAGTCTATATCCCAGACAGGGGGCAGGAGAGACCCAGTACTTC
18 . TRBJ1-1 . TRBV18 CASSRLTDLIQGSPEAFF TGTGCCAGCTCACGACTAACCGACCTCATACAGGGATCGCCTGAAGCTTTCTTT
14 TRBD1 TRBJ1-2 once TRBV11-2 CASSLVDRGYGYTF TGTGCCAGCAGCTTAGTAGACAGGGGTTATGGCTACACCTTC
15 . TRBJ2-1 . TRBV5-1 CASSPEGVSYNEQFF TGCGCCAGCAGCCCAGAGGGAGTCTCCTACAATGAGCAGTTCTTC
12 . TRBJ1-2 . TRBV7-9 CASSFGGEGYTF TGTGCCAGCAGCTTTGGGGGCGAGGGCTACACCTTC
14 . TRBJ2-7 . TRBV3-1/TRBV3-2 CASSQAHSWNEQYF TGTGCCAGCAGCCAAGCGCACAGTTGGAACGAGCAGTACTTC
17 TRBD2 TRBJ2-5 once TRBV11-3 CASSLAGGRSFSGTQYF TGTGCCAGCAGCTTAGCAGGCGGGAGGAGTTTCTCAGGGACCCAGTACTTC
14 . TRBJ1-2 . TRBV18 CASSPSPPGYGYTF TGTGCCAGCTCCCCATCCCCCCCAGGCTATGGCTACACCTTC
14 . TRBJ2-2 . TRBV2 CASKFAGPTGELFF TGTGCCAGCAAGTTTGCGGGTCCCACCGGGGAGCTGTTTTTT
15 TRBD2 TRBJ2-3 . TRBV7-2 CATTLLAGVGDTQYF TGTGCCACCACCCTTTTAGCGGGAGTTGGGGATACGCAGTATTTT
14 . TRBJ1-6 . TRBV14 CASSLTVSGSPLHF TGTGCCAGCAGCTTGACAGTTTCAGGCTCACCCCTCCACTTT
13 . TRBJ2-3 . TRBV7-9 CASTPRELDTQYF TGTGCCAGCACCCCCCGGGAGCTTGATACGCAGTATTTT
15 TRBD2 TRBJ2-1 . TRBV29-1 CSAGVLAGGSDEQFF TGCAGCGCGGGTGTCCTAGCGGGAGGGTCGGATGAGCAGTTCTTC
13 . TRBJ2-7 . TRBV6-2/TRBV6-3 CASSYRVAGEQYF TGTGCCAGCAGTTACAGGGTCGCAGGGGAGCAGTACTTC
16 TRBD2 TRBJ2-6 . TRBV5-1 CASSGTSGTGANVLTF TGCGCCAGCAGCGGGACTAGCGGGACCGGGGCCAACGTCCTGACTTTC
16 . TRBJ1-4 . TRBV6-1 CASSETSAGDGEKLFF TGTGCCAGCAGTGAAACCTCGGCAGGGGACGGTGAAAAACTGTTTTTT
15 TRBD1 TRBJ2-5 . TRBV30 CAWSEYRGRGETQYF TGTGCCTGGAGTGAGTACAGGGGGCGCGGAGAGACCCAGTACTTC
14 TRBD2 TRBJ2-3 . TRBV20-1 CSASKAGGTDTQYF TGCAGTGCTAGTAAAGCGGGAGGCACAGATACGCAGTATTTT
16 TRBD2 TRBJ2-3 . TRBV28 CASNSYGGSVSDTQYF TGTGCCAGCAACTCCTACGGCGGGAGTGTGTCAGATACGCAGTATTTT
16 TRBD2 TRBJ2-1 . TRBV6-6 CASSRAGTSMVDEQFF TGTGCCAGCAGTCGCGCCGGGACTAGCATGGTCGATGAGCAGTTCTTC
16 TRBD2 TRBJ2-5 . TRBV9 CASSAARTSYQETQYF TGTGCCAGCAGCGCCGCCCGGACTAGCTACCAAGAGACCCAGTACTTC
13 . TRBJ1-2 . TRBV28 CASSPLGGMGYTF TGTGCCAGCAGTCCCCTCGGGGGTATGGGCTACACCTTC
14 . TRBJ2-7 . TRBV5-6 CASSLYPQGYEQYF TGTGCCAGCAGCTTGTACCCTCAGGGCTACGAGCAGTACTTC
15 TRBD2 TRBJ2-7 few TRBV7-8 CASSETSGTSYEQYF TGTGCCAGCAGCGAAACTAGCGGGACTTCCTACGAGCAGTACTTC
15 . TRBJ2-1 . TRBV11-2 CASSLFRGQDNEQFF TGTGCCAGCAGCTTATTTCGCGGGCAAGACAATGAGCAGTTCTTC
13 TRBD1 TRBJ1-6 . TRBV25-1 CASGDRVNSPLHF TGTGCCAGCGGGGACAGAGTTAATTCACCCCTCCACTTT
15 . TRBJ1-5 . TRBV19 CASSIGAYSNQPQHF TGTGCCAGTAGTATAGGCGCTTATAGCAATCAGCCCCAGCATTTT
14 . TRBJ2-5 . TRBV11-2 CASSLVLVGETQYF TGTGCCAGCAGCTTAGTGTTGGTCGGGGAGACCCAGTACTTC
13 . TRBJ2-3 . TRBV24-1 CATRQRRTDTQYF TGTGCCACCAGACAGAGACGCACAGATACGCAGTATTTT
12 TRBD1 TRBJ2-1 once TRBV6-5 CASSTSRDRWFF TGTGCCAGCAGTACCTCTCGGGACAGATGGTTCTTC
15 . TRBJ1-5 . TRBV7-2 CASSLTGASNQPQHF TGTGCCAGCAGCTTAACGGGAGCGAGCAATCAGCCCCAGCATTTT
15 . TRBJ2-7 . TRBV10-3 CAISEQREATYEQYF TGTGCCATCAGTGAGCAGAGGGAGGCCACCTACGAGCAGTACTTC
16 TRBD2 TRBJ2-5 . TRBV11-3 CASSAGLAGGLETQYF TGTGCCAGCAGCGCTGGACTAGCGGGAGGTCTAGAGACCCAGTACTTC
15 TRBD2 TRBJ2-1 . TRBV11-2 CASSLVSGRDNEQFF TGTGCCAGCAGCTTAGTAAGCGGGAGAGACAATGAGCAGTTCTTC
15 . TRBJ2-3 once TRBV27 CASSPRDKTTDTQYF TGTGCCAGCAGTCCCCGGGACAAAACCACAGATACGCAGTATTTT
19 TRBD2 TRBJ2-7 . TRBV4-1 CASSQDQWVAGVGSYEQYF TGCGCCAGCAGCCAAGATCAATGGGTGGCGGGAGTTGGTTCTTACGAGCAGTACTTC
14 . TRBJ1-1 . TRBV6-2/TRBV6-3 CASSFGGSNTEAFF TGTGCCAGCAGTTTCGGGGGATCGAACACTGAAGCTTTCTTT
16 TRBD2 TRBJ2-1 . TRBV6-5 CASSYGTSSSYNEQFF TGTGCCAGCAGTTACGGGACTAGTAGCTCCTACAATGAGCAGTTCTTC
16 . TRBJ2-1 . TRBV6-5 CASSYSVEAGYNEQFF TGTGCCAGCAGTTACTCGGTGGAAGCGGGCTACAATGAGCAGTTCTTC
15 TRBD2 TRBJ2-1 . TRBV6-5 CASSLVSGSGNEQFF TGTGCCAGCAGTCTGGTTAGCGGGAGTGGTAATGAGCAGTTCTTC
16 . TRBJ1-4 . TRBV5-1 CASSLGQLATNEKLFF TGCGCCAGCAGCTTAGGACAACTCGCAACTAATGAAAAACTGTTTTTT